A selection of T cell receptor beta chains follows, all from one sample in a study of shared clonotypes between healthy human individuals. Using immunoSEQ multiplex PCR, the repertoire was profiled, and TCRdb retains in-frame clones only, with some absent. Among a few hundred thousand clones listed, 95% to 97% were seen once. The sample consisted of memory CD8+ T cells sorted from blood. The receptors were sampled from a man aged 25 to 45 in good health. CDR3s leave out the opening cysteine and the closing phenylalanine or tryptophan. Fields, in order: V gene, J gene, D gene, CDR3 protein. D genes are given only for firm matches.

v_gene: TRBV5-8
j_gene: TRBJ2-1
d_gene: TRBD2
CDR3aa: ASSIRGGTNNEQF

v_gene: TRBV19
j_gene: TRBJ1-1
d_gene: TRBD1
CDR3aa: ASSAQGKAF

v_gene: TRBV4-1
j_gene: TRBJ2-5
d_gene: .
CDR3aa: ASSQALQETQY

v_gene: TRBV4-2
j_gene: TRBJ1-1
d_gene: TRBD1
CDR3aa: ASSQDQGGNTEAF

v_gene: TRBV27
j_gene: TRBJ2-3
d_gene: .
CDR3aa: ASSFRVFADTQY

v_gene: TRBV29-1
j_gene: TRBJ2-1
d_gene: TRBD1
CDR3aa: SVVVRGLGGLRNEQF

v_gene: TRBV27
j_gene: TRBJ2-7
d_gene: TRBD2
CDR3aa: ASRGGSSGHEQY

v_gene: TRBV4-2
j_gene: TRBJ1-5
d_gene: .
CDR3aa: ASSQESQGTYSNQPQH

v_gene: TRBV7-2
j_gene: TRBJ1-1
d_gene: TRBD1
CDR3aa: ASSSRGDTEAF

v_gene: TRBV5-1
j_gene: TRBJ2-3
d_gene: TRBD2
CDR3aa: ASSLRREADTQY

v_gene: TRBV10-1
j_gene: TRBJ2-3
d_gene: TRBD2
CDR3aa: ASRGLAPDTDTQY

v_gene: TRBV4-2
j_gene: TRBJ2-7
d_gene: .
CDR3aa: ASSQVAAGYEQY

v_gene: TRBV7-9
j_gene: TRBJ2-5
d_gene: .
CDR3aa: ASSLVYREETQY

v_gene: TRBV2
j_gene: TRBJ1-3
d_gene: .
CDR3aa: ASLPERSGNTIY

v_gene: TRBV27
j_gene: TRBJ1-2
d_gene: .
CDR3aa: ASSPLPRVGYGYT

v_gene: TRBV28
j_gene: TRBJ2-7
d_gene: .
CDR3aa: AGSAASSYEQY

v_gene: TRBV30
j_gene: TRBJ2-7
d_gene: .
CDR3aa: AWKGWGPYEQY

v_gene: TRBV2
j_gene: TRBJ2-2
d_gene: .
CDR3aa: ASRTSSHLTGELF

v_gene: TRBV18
j_gene: TRBJ2-7
d_gene: .
CDR3aa: ASSPQPGDFYEQY

v_gene: TRBV28
j_gene: TRBJ2-2
d_gene: .
CDR3aa: ASSLLANTGELF

v_gene: TRBV7-8
j_gene: TRBJ1-3
d_gene: .
CDR3aa: ASSLARVLSGNTIY

v_gene: TRBV25-1
j_gene: TRBJ1-6
d_gene: TRBD1
CDR3aa: ASSEWDLRGNRSPLH

v_gene: TRBV20-1
j_gene: TRBJ2-4
d_gene: .
CDR3aa: SAREENIQY

v_gene: TRBV6-4
j_gene: TRBJ2-1
d_gene: TRBD2
CDR3aa: ASSRTSTYNEQF

v_gene: TRBV2
j_gene: TRBJ2-2
d_gene: .
CDR3aa: ASSTDMNTGELF

v_gene: TRBV10-3
j_gene: TRBJ2-5
d_gene: .
CDR3aa: AIAEEESSETQY

v_gene: TRBV6-5
j_gene: TRBJ2-2
d_gene: TRBD2
CDR3aa: ASSYRLAGDTGELF

v_gene: TRBV28
j_gene: TRBJ1-3
d_gene: .
CDR3aa: ASSLRSGRAGNTIY

v_gene: TRBV6-6
j_gene: TRBJ2-7
d_gene: TRBD1
CDR3aa: ASSLGNRGPNEQY

v_gene: TRBV2
j_gene: TRBJ2-1
d_gene: .
CDR3aa: ASSPGRLSYNEQF

v_gene: TRBV6-6
j_gene: TRBJ2-2
d_gene: TRBD2
CDR3aa: ASTRKRGENTGELF

v_gene: TRBV6-5
j_gene: TRBJ2-5
d_gene: .
CDR3aa: ASSYGLPETQY

v_gene: TRBV19
j_gene: TRBJ1-3
d_gene: TRBD1
CDR3aa: ASRSTGQSGNTIY

v_gene: TRBV10-3
j_gene: TRBJ2-2
d_gene: .
CDR3aa: AISRENTGELF

v_gene: TRBV28
j_gene: TRBJ1-2
d_gene: .
CDR3aa: ASSLAGGGYT